The subject of this entry is one TCR beta chain. Its specificity is not known. The V gene's germline CDR1 is SEHNR and CDR2 FQNEAQ (reference sequence). This CDR3 comprises 15 residues. The trim removed 1 base at V and 6 bases at J, leaving 6 bases unmatched. The entry originates in a study of CD4 T cells in relation to SARS-CoV-2 and coronaviruses. Study as a whole: The HLA restriction of the shared crossreactive spike epitopes was mapped. General study results and limits: SARS-CoV-2-driven expansion was significantly weaker in crossreactive than monoreactive clones.

Unexposed donor CD4+ T cells date from about 2011-2018, before the COVID-19 pandemic. The cells were cultured for 9 to 11 days before CD4+ T cells were isolated. TCRdb keeps only in-frame clones here, not all; method: immunoSEQ multiplex PCR. Seen here are about 19,000 clones, roughly 80% observed once, and the top ten hold around 16%. This clonotype was obtained from a human donor in good health. The specimen was CD4+ T cells from PBMCs, cultured in vitro. The chain joins TRBV7-9 to TRBJ2-1; 7 positions match TRBD1. The CDR3 loop reads CASSLGQGQRNEQFF. CDR3 nucleotides: TGTGCCAGCAGCTTAGGACAGGGACAACGCAATGAGCAGTTCTTC.